The next 21 T cell receptor beta chains were all read from a single sample in a study of regulatory T cells in long-lasting Graves disease. Both iRepertoire HTBI primers and Arm-PCR of CDR3 regions were used to build the TCR beta libraries. Via MiXCR, TCRdb re-called the multiplex PCR reads, giving one row per CDR3 protein. This sample yields around 400,000 distinct CDR3 sequences, of which about 16% are seen a single time; around a fifth belongs to the top ten. Time point defined: newly diagnosed GD, antithyroid drugs for less than 3 months. PBMC-extracted RNA yielded the TCR library. Here the sequenced sample was peripheral blood mononuclear cells (PBMCs), taken at new diagnosis, from a patient treated with antithyroid drugs. The receptors derive from a female donor with Graves disease.

This clonotype was counted at least ten times. This chain connects TRBV20-1 to TRBJ2-3, with 7 nucleotides matching TRBD2. V was clipped by 2 bases and J by 4 bases; unmatched bases: 6. This CDR3 has 14 residues. Germline-derived CDR1 and CDR2 are DFQATT and SNEGSKA (reference sequence). The CDR3: CSARKAGSADTQYF. The CDR3 coding sequence is TGCAGTGCTAGAAAAGCGGGAAGCGCAGATACGCAGTATTTT.

This clonotype came up a few times. The chain recombines TRBV12-3 or TRBV12-4 with TRBJ1-6; D gene unclear. This CDR3 is 14 amino acids long. V lost 6 bases and J 7 bases, leaving 13 bases between the germline ends. In DNA, the CDR3 is TGTGCCAGCAGAGTTAATTCACGGAATTCACCCCTCCACTTT. Amino acid sequence: CASRVNSRNSPLHF.

The chain uses TRBV30 and TRBJ2-7; no firm D call. From germline, CDR1 is GTSNPN and CDR2 SVGIG (reference sequence). V lost 3 bases to trimming and J lost 0 bases, with 15 bases between them. The CDR3 length is 15 residues. The CDR3 is CAWRHPGANSYEQYF. DNA for the CDR3: TGTGCCTGGAGGCACCCTGGCGCGAACTCCTACGAGCAGTACTTC.

This clonotype was recorded at least ten times. V and J are TRBV5-4 and TRBJ1-1, with a weak D call TRBD1 (5 bases). Trimming took off 3 bases at V and 1 base at J, with 7 bases between the two ends. Germline values: CDR1 SGHNT, CDR2 YYREEE (reference sequence). This CDR3 spans 13 amino acids. As DNA, the CDR3 is TGTGCCAGCAGCTACGACAGGAACACTGAAGCTTTCTTT. Protein sequence: CASSYDRNTEAFF.

This clonotype was found many times. J is TRBJ2-1 and V is TRBV14, with D tentatively TRBD2 (5 bases). Germline V gene lookup returns CDR1 SGHDN and CDR2 FVKESK. V was trimmed by 1 base and J by 12 bases, leaving 13 bases between them. This CDR3 comprises 13 residues. CDR3 nucleotides: TGTGCCAGCAGCCAAGGTTCCGGGATCCGGCAGTTCTTC. Translated, it gives CASSQGSGIRQFF.

The sample holds many counts of this clonotype. The chain is built from TRBV20-1 and TRBJ1-4, with 8 nucleotides matching TRBD1. Germline-derived CDR1 and CDR2 are DFQATT and SNEGSKA (reference sequence). Losses at the gene ends were 4 bases for V and 6 bases for J; bases not matched to a gene: 7. This CDR3 spans 14 amino acids. Written as DNA, the CDR3 is TGCAGTGCTACATTGACAGGGGAGGATGAAAAACTGTTTTTT. Its protein is CSATLTGEDEKLFF.

Ten or more counts support this clonotype. The chain is built from TRBV6-1 and TRBJ1-1; TRBD1 might be the D (6 bases). V lost 4 bases to trimming and J lost 1 base, with 19 bases between them. Per the germline V gene, CDR1 is MNHNS and CDR2 is SASEGT. This CDR3 has 17 residues. CDR3 coding DNA: TGTGCCAGCAGTGCCCCCTTTGGGGGCGGGCGGAACACTGAAGCTTTCTTT. It yields the protein CASSAPFGGGRNTEAFF.

This clonotype was seen many times. CDR3 DNA: TGTGCCAGCAGGGGCCCGAACAGGGGGTACCGTTCCTACGAGCAGTACTTC. Residues: CASRGPNRGYRSYEQYF. The chain carries TRBV12-3 or TRBV12-4 and TRBJ2-7, with 8 bases that match TRBD1. After removal of 6 bases from V and 1 base from J, the junction contained 14 bases not matched to a gene. The CDR3 contains 17 residues.

Many counts were recorded for this clonotype. The genes are TRBV12-3 or TRBV12-4 and TRBJ2-2; D perhaps matches TRBD1 (6 bases). The CDR3 loop spans 15 amino acids. V gave up 11 bases and J gave up 4 bases, with 20 bases separating them. This CDR3 reads CACIPGVLGTGELFF. CDR3 nucleotides: TGTGCCTGCATCCCAGGGGTGTTGGGCACCGGGGAGCTGTTTTTT.

In this sample, this clonotype turned up a few times. This sequence joins TRBV7-8 and TRBJ1-6; D call uncertain. The CDR3 sequence is 11 residues long. Germline V gene sequence: CDR1 SGHVS, CDR2 FQNEAQ. Trimming took 5 bases from V and 10 from J, leaving 6 bases between them. For the CDR3, the DNA is TGTGCCAGCAGCCCTGGGTCACCCCTCCACTTT. It yields the protein CASSPGSPLHF. The full variable domain, rest sourced from reference TRBV7-8 and TRBJ1-6, is GAGVSQSPRYKVAKRGQDVALRCDPISGHVSLFWYQQALGQGPEFLTYFQNEAQLDKSGLPSDRFFAERPEGSVSTLKIQRTQQEDSAVYLCASSPGSPLHFGNGTRLTVT.

This chain links TRBV4-1 with TRBJ1-5; 10 bases agree with TRBD1. The germline gives CDR1 MGHRA, CDR2 YSYEKL. This CDR3 has 17 residues. V trimming: 3 bases; J trimming: 7 bases; junction bases outside the gene matches: 12. For the CDR3, the DNA is TGCGCCAGCAGCCAGACTTCGGGACAGGGGAGAAGACAGCCCCAGCATTTT. This codes for CASSQTSGQGRRQPQHF.

This clonotype was detected a few times. V and J are TRBV6-1 and TRBJ2-6; D is unresolved. The CDR3 extends over 15 amino acids. Looked up from germline, CDR1 is MNHNS and CDR2 is SASEGT. V was clipped by 5 bases and J by 0 bases, with 8 bases between them. CDR3 coding DNA: TGTGCCAGCAGTCTCACGAGCTCTGGGGCCAACGTCCTGACTTTC. This translates into CASSLTSSGANVLTF.

This clonotype came up many times. The V gene is TRBV2, the J gene TRBJ1-2, with TRBD1 identical over 7 bases. CDR3 length: 16 amino acids. The trim removed 1 base at V and 5 bases at J, leaving 10 bases unmatched. Germline V CDR1 and CDR2: SNHLY, FYNNEI. The CDR3 loop is CASSEVGQDGGYGYTF. In DNA form, the CDR3 reads TGTGCCAGCAGTGAAGTAGGACAGGATGGAGGATATGGCTACACCTTC.

The chain employs TRBV5-1 and TRBJ1-1, with D unresolved. Germline values: CDR1 SGHRS, CDR2 YFSETQ. This CDR3 has 13 amino acids. Trimming took 4 bases from V and 5 from J, leaving 12 bases between them. The CDR3 DNA follows: TGCGCCAGCAGCGCCGAAGGGTGGACTGAAGCTTTCTTT. Its protein is CASSAEGWTEAFF.

This clonotype was counted at least ten times. The chain joins TRBV7-9 to TRBJ2-7; TRBD2 is a possible D gene (7 bases). Trimming pared 8 bases from V and 3 bases from J, leaving 26 bases between. This CDR3 region has 17 residues. Per the germline V gene, CDR1 is SEHNR and CDR2 is FQNEAQ (reference sequence). For the CDR3, the DNA is TGTGCCAGCTCCAAAGGGGGGGGTTCTACAATTTACTACGAGCAGTACTTC. It specifies CASSKGGGSTIYYEQYF.

This clonotype was detected ten times or more. This rearrangement joins TRBV20-1 to TRBJ2-5, with TRBD2 matching over 9 bases. There are 17 residues in the CDR3. Germline V gives CDR1 DFQATT, CDR2 SNEGSKA (reference sequence). Trimming took 6 bases from V and 5 from J; bases not matched to a gene: 19. The DNA of the CDR3 is TGCAGTGCCATCAAACGGGATAGCGGGAGATGGGCGGAGACCCAGTACTTC. Translation gives CSAIKRDSGRWAETQYF.

The chain employs TRBV7-9 and TRBJ1-5; tentative D call: TRBD1 (5 bases). Per the germline V gene, CDR1 is SEHNR and CDR2 is FQNEAQ (reference sequence). V was shortened by 6 bases and J by 5 bases, with 14 bases between the two germline ends. The CDR3 length is 14 residues. CDR3 sequence reads: CASSTWDADQPQHF. Written as DNA, the CDR3 is TGTGCCAGCAGTACCTGGGACGCGGATCAGCCCCAGCATTTT.

This clonotype appeared many times. The chain has TRBV20-1 and TRBJ2-7, with 9 bases that match TRBD1. Unmatched junction bases numbered 12, after V lost 5 bases and J lost 4 bases. Looked up from germline, CDR1 is DFQATT and CDR2 is SNEGSKA (reference sequence). CDR3 length equals 15 residues. CDR3 loop: CSALPGTGSGYEQYF. The DNA of the CDR3 is TGCAGTGCTTTGCCCGGGACAGGGAGTGGATACGAGCAGTACTTC.

The chain is built from TRBV10-3 and TRBJ1-5; tentatively, D is TRBD1 (6 bases). There are 14 residues in the CDR3. Deletions cut 10 bases from V and 4 bases from J, with 17 bases between. CDR1 is ENHRY and CDR2 is SYGVKD in the germline V gene. The CDR3 coding sequence is TGTGCCAGCAGGATAGGCAGGGGAAATCAGCCCCAGCATTTT. Its translation is CASRIGRGNQPQHF.

This clonotype turned up a few times. The V gene is TRBV20-1, the J gene TRBJ1-2, with unresolved D. CDR1 is DFQATT, CDR2 SNEGSKA, per germline (reference sequence). The CDR3 covers 15 residues. The germline V and J ends were trimmed by 4 bases and 9 bases, with 24 bases remaining between them. Here the CDR3 reads CSAKPLPPYTKRYTF. The CDR3 bases are TGCAGTGCTAAACCTCTCCCCCCCTACACTAAGCGCTACACCTTC.

Only a few counts were recorded for this clonotype. The chain is built from TRBV20-1 and TRBJ2-2; 10 nucleotides agree with TRBD2. V lost 3 bases to trimming and J lost 0 bases; unmatched junction nucleotides: 10. Germline assignment: CDR1 DFQATT and CDR2 SNEGSKA (reference sequence). The CDR3 loop spans 18 amino acids. CDR3 protein: CSARSGRAGSTNTGELFF. The CDR3 nucleotides read TGCAGTGCTAGGAGCGGGAGGGCCGGATCTACGAACACCGGGGAGCTGTTTTTT.